This T cell receptor (beta chain) was profiled in a study of cytomegalovirus exposure and HLA in healthy donors. Broader study findings: Cytomegalovirus-associated status was assigned to approximately 160 TCR beta chains. That first-cohort TCR clusters tended to co-occur in the 130 or so validation repertoires was found in a later analysis. Rare TCR sequences predominated, though certain public TCRs were found in many donors.

With respect to this clone: The antigen remains undetermined.

The germline V gene encodes CDR1 LNHDA and CDR2 SQIVND (reference sequence). The CDR3 length is 15 residues. V shed 1 base and J shed 5 bases, with 15 bases lying between them. TCRdb's copy holds only in-frame clones and misses some; the assay was immunoSEQ multiplex PCR. The sample yields 240,000 or so clones, about 86% seen once. The receptor was derived from a woman in her 30s in good health and CMV-seropositive. The chain uses TRBV19 and TRBJ2-7; D is perhaps TRBD2 (6 bases). Sequenced material: PBMCs. The CDR3 region has the DNA TGTGCCAGTAGTATAGCGTCGGGGCGGGACGACGAGCAGTACTTC. Protein: CASSIASGRDDEQYF.